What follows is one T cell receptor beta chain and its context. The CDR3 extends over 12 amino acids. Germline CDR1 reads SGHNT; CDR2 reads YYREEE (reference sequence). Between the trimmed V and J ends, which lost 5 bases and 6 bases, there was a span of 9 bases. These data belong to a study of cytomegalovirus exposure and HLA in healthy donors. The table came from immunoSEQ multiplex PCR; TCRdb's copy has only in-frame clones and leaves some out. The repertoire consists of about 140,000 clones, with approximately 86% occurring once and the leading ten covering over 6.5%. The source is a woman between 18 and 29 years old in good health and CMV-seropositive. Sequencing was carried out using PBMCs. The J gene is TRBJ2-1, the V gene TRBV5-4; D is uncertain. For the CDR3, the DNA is TGTGCCAGCAGTACCGCAGGCAATGAGCAGTTCTTC. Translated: CASSTAGNEQFF.